This is a list of T cell receptor beta chains from one sample in a study of blood T cells in healthy people across ages. A single record per CDR3 protein comes from TCRdb applying MiXCR to the 5' RACE reads. The sample records 600,000 to 850,000 distinct CDR3 sequences, around 25% being singletons. This sample was shared with a second study, whose subject was T cells of mothers and their children.

Sequenced input: blood. These receptors were collected from a boy between 10 and 17 years old in good health. Each CDR3 is given with its conserved first and last residue. A D gene is named only where the DNA matches it firmly. Not every row has a clone size; where given, it reads once, few, many or a size class.

NA | TRBJ2-7 | 14 | TRBV13 | NA | CASSLSQTPEEQYF | TGTGCCAGCAGCTTATCCCAAACCCCTGAGGAGCAGTACTTC
TRBD1 | TRBJ1-2 | 14 | TRBV10-3 | few | CAISESGTEYGYTF | TGTGCCATCAGTGAGTCAGGGACAGAGTATGGCTACACCTTC
NA | TRBJ1-4 | 13 | TRBV6-1 | NA | CASSDWRSEKLFF | TGTGCCAGCAGTGATTGGAGAAGTGAAAAACTGTTTTTT
NA | TRBJ2-7 | 14 | TRBV3-1 | few | CASSHYQAGNEQYF | TGTGCCAGCAGCCATTACCAGGCCGGGAACGAGCAGTACTTC
TRBD2 | TRBJ2-3 | 15 | TRBV20-1 | few | CSARATSSSADTQYF | TGCAGTGCTAGAGCGACTAGCAGCTCCGCAGATACGCAGTATTTT
NA | TRBJ2-7 | 14 | TRBV7-6 | few | CASSLSESNYEQYF | TGTGCCAGCAGCTTATCGGAATCTAACTACGAGCAGTACTTC
TRBD2 | TRBJ2-1 | 15 | TRBV15 | many | CATSRISGVGNEQFF | TGTGCCACCAGCCGCATTAGCGGGGTGGGGAATGAGCAGTTCTTC
NA | TRBJ2-4 | 15 | TRBV29-1 | few | CSVLSTGAPKNIQYF | TGCAGCGTCCTAAGCACGGGGGCCCCCAAAAACATTCAGTACTTC
NA | TRBJ2-3 | 11 | TRBV29-1 | NA | CSVEGADTQYF | TGCAGCGTTGAAGGGGCGGATACGCAGTATTTT
NA | TRBJ2-3 | 16 | TRBV3-1 | NA | CASSQDSGRLTDTQYF | TGTGCCAGCAGCCAAGATTCGGGCAGGCTCACAGATACGCAGTATTTT
TRBD1 | TRBJ2-5 | 14 | TRBV4-2 | NA | CASSLIGQGETQYF | TGTGCCAGCAGCCTTATAGGACAGGGGGAGACCCAGTACTTC
TRBD2 | TRBJ2-1 | 15 | TRBV10-3 | NA | CAIRGGGSGLNEQFF | TGTGCCATCAGAGGAGGCGGGAGTGGTCTTAATGAGCAGTTCTTC
TRBD2 | TRBJ2-1 | 14 | TRBV7-6 | NA | CASSLSGGADEQFF | TGTGCCAGCAGCTTGAGCGGGGGGGCAGATGAGCAGTTCTTC
NA | TRBJ2-5 | 13 | TRBV7-7 | few | CASSTGRGETQYF | TGTGCTAGCTCCACCGGCAGGGGAGAGACCCAGTACTTC
NA | TRBJ2-1 | 14 | TRBV5-1 | few | CASSVRGSYNEQFF | TGTGCCAGCAGCGTACGGGGCTCCTACAATGAGCAGTTCTTC
NA | TRBJ2-5 | 17 | TRBV12-3/TRBV12-4 | few | CASSPRQGQGSRETQYF | TGTGCCAGCAGTCCCCGCCAGGGGCAGGGGTCAAGAGAGACCCAGTACTTC
NA | TRBJ1-3 | 13 | TRBV7-3 | few | CASSSDGGGTIYF | TGTGCCAGCAGCTCGGACGGTGGGGGCACCATATATTTT
NA | TRBJ2-5 | 13 | TRBV6-1 | few | CASSETRGETQYF | TGTGCCAGCAGCGAAACTAGAGGCGAGACCCAGTACTTC
NA | TRBJ1-2 | 13 | TRBV13 | NA | CASKGLEAYGYTF | TGTGCCAGCAAGGGCCTAGAGGCCTATGGCTACACCTTC
NA | TRBJ2-1 | 12 | TRBV5-5 | NA | CASAEGGHEQFF | TGTGCCAGCGCCGAGGGGGGACATGAGCAGTTCTTC
NA | TRBJ2-2 | 17 | TRBV7-2 | NA | CASSLGSGGPNTGELFF | TGTGCCAGCAGCTTAGGGTCCGGCGGGCCGAACACCGGGGAGCTGTTTTTT
NA | TRBJ2-1 | 11 | TRBV11-2 | few | CASDTLGEQFF | TGTGCCAGCGACACTCTAGGCGAGCAGTTCTTC
NA | TRBJ2-7 | 15 | TRBV5-6 | NA | CASSLDLAPPGEQYF | TGTGCCAGCAGCTTGGACTTGGCACCGCCTGGCGAGCAGTACTTC
NA | TRBJ2-6 | 18 | TRBV4-1 | few | CASSPRYFVGAGANVLTF | TGCGCCAGCAGCCCCCGTTATTTTGTCGGGGCTGGGGCCAACGTCCTGACTTTC
TRBD2 | TRBJ2-5 | 18 | TRBV6-1 | few | CASSEAPSSGGAQETQYF | TGTGCCAGCAGTGAAGCCCCTTCCAGCGGGGGGGCCCAAGAGACCCAGTACTTC
TRBD2 | TRBJ2-1 | 17 | TRBV7-8 | few | CASSLGPLAGVYNEQFF | TGTGCCAGCAGCTTAGGACCCCTAGCGGGGGTCTACAATGAGCAGTTCTTC
NA | TRBJ2-7 | 14 | TRBV25-1 | few | CASSERSPVGEQYF | TGTGCCAGCAGTGAAAGGAGTCCCGTTGGAGAGCAGTACTTC
NA | TRBJ2-3 | 15 | TRBV7-8 | NA | CASSSGNPQLDTQYF | TGTGCCAGCAGCTCAGGGAATCCCCAACTGGATACGCAGTATTTT
NA | TRBJ2-7 | 12 | TRBV3-1 | few | CASSRLAYEQYF | TGTGCCAGCAGCCGACTAGCCTACGAGCAGTACTTC
TRBD1 | TRBJ1-2 | 14 | TRBV20-1 | once | CSALQIRTGTTYTF | TGCAGTGCTTTACAGATACGGACAGGGACGACCTACACCTTC
NA | TRBJ1-4 | 17 | TRBV4-3 | NA | CASSQDLVWGRDEKLFF | TGCGCCAGCAGCCAAGATCTCGTCTGGGGGCGGGATGAAAAACTGTTTTTT
TRBD2 | TRBJ2-7 | 16 | TRBV4-1 | few | CASSQGSGGRTYEQYF | TGCGCCAGCAGCCAAGGGAGCGGCGGGAGAACCTACGAGCAGTACTTC
TRBD2 | TRBJ2-5 | 17 | TRBV4-2 | once | CASSQDNPSGGQETQYF | TGTGCCAGCAGCCAAGATAACCCTAGCGGGGGGCAAGAGACCCAGTACTTC
TRBD2 | TRBJ2-7 | 13 | TRBV29-1 | once | CSGSTLAGGEQYF | TGCAGCGGATCCACACTAGCGGGAGGGGAGCAGTACTTC
NA | TRBJ2-2 | 15 | TRBV6-2/TRBV6-3 | few | CASSPQGRNTGELFF | TGTGCCAGCAGCCCACAGGGTAGGAACACCGGGGAGCTGTTTTTT
NA | TRBJ2-2 | 13 | TRBV19 | NA | CASSIALRGELFF | TGTGCCAGTAGTATAGCGCTACGTGGGGAGCTGTTTTTT
NA | TRBJ1-2 | 13 | TRBV13 | few | CASSNRQDYGYTF | TGTGCCAGCAGCAACCGACAGGATTATGGCTACACCTTC
TRBD1 | TRBJ2-2 | 16 | TRBV5-1 | few | CASSLRQGENTGELFF | TGCGCCAGCAGCTTGAGGCAGGGGGAAAACACCGGGGAGCTGTTTTTT
TRBD2 | TRBJ2-7 | 15 | TRBV7-2 | few | CASSSSGSEAYEQYF | TGTGCCAGCAGCTCTAGCGGAAGTGAGGCCTACGAGCAGTACTTC
NA | TRBJ2-7 | 14 | TRBV12-3/TRBV12-4 | few | CASGLDGQIYEQYF | TGTGCCAGCGGCCTTGATGGGCAGATCTACGAGCAGTACTTC